Listed below are T cell receptor beta chains from one sample, sequenced in a study of shared clonotypes between healthy human individuals. Profiled with immunoSEQ multiplex PCR; TCRdb holds only in-frame clones, not every one. The sample lists millions of clones, 85% to 95% occurring once. The sequencing input was naive CD8+ T cells sorted from blood. Receptors were obtained from a young man in good health. Each CDR3 is given with its conserved first and last residue. A D gene is named only where the DNA matches it firmly. Expanded clones are given a class, and other clones once, few, many or no size at all.

D gene: TRBD1; V gene: TRBV10-3; clone size: .; J gene: TRBJ2-7; CDR3 protein: CAISPDRALGEQYF; CDR3 DNA: TGTGCCATCAGTCCAGACAGGGCATTGGGGGAGCAGTACTTC
D gene: TRBD2; V gene: TRBV4-1; clone size: .; J gene: TRBJ2-7; CDR3 protein: CASSPGTSAYEQYF; CDR3 DNA: TGCGCCAGCAGCCCTGGGACTAGCGCCTACGAGCAGTACTTC
D gene: .; V gene: TRBV27; clone size: once; J gene: TRBJ1-5; CDR3 protein: CASRGAGVSNQPQHF; CDR3 DNA: TGTGCCAGCAGGGGAGCGGGGGTGAGCAATCAGCCCCAGCATTTT
D gene: .; V gene: TRBV28; clone size: .; J gene: TRBJ2-7; CDR3 protein: CATALNEQYF; CDR3 DNA: TGTGCCACCGCCTTGAACGAGCAGTACTTC
D gene: .; V gene: TRBV27; clone size: .; J gene: TRBJ1-5; CDR3 protein: CASSLRQGSNQPQHF; CDR3 DNA: TGTGCCAGCAGTTTAAGGCAGGGGAGCAATCAGCCCCAGCATTTT
D gene: .; V gene: TRBV6-1; clone size: .; J gene: TRBJ2-7; CDR3 protein: CASRTATYEQYF; CDR3 DNA: TGTGCCAGCAGGACAGCAACGTACGAGCAGTACTTC
D gene: TRBD2; V gene: TRBV13; clone size: .; J gene: TRBJ2-1; CDR3 protein: CASSPGGGLAGYNEQFF; CDR3 DNA: TGTGCCAGCAGCCCCGGGGGTGGACTAGCGGGATACAATGAGCAGTTCTTC
D gene: TRBD1; V gene: TRBV4-3; clone size: .; J gene: TRBJ2-5; CDR3 protein: CASSQDAPGQGEETQYF; CDR3 DNA: TGCGCCAGCAGCCAAGACGCTCCGGGACAGGGAGAAGAGACCCAGTACTTC
D gene: .; V gene: TRBV7-8; clone size: .; J gene: TRBJ2-7; CDR3 protein: CASSPDTELSYEQYF; CDR3 DNA: TGTGCCAGCAGCCCAGACACAGAATTATCCTACGAGCAGTACTTC
D gene: .; V gene: TRBV5-5; clone size: .; J gene: TRBJ2-7; CDR3 protein: CASSLDEDYEQYF; CDR3 DNA: TGTGCCAGCAGCTTGGATGAAGACTACGAGCAGTACTTC
D gene: TRBD2; V gene: TRBV6-5; clone size: .; J gene: TRBJ2-3; CDR3 protein: CASRESGASTDTQYF; CDR3 DNA: TGTGCCAGCAGAGAGAGCGGGGCTAGCACAGATACGCAGTATTTT
D gene: .; V gene: TRBV10-3; clone size: once; J gene: TRBJ2-2; CDR3 protein: CAIKGDTNTGELFF; CDR3 DNA: TGTGCCATCAAGGGGGACACGAACACCGGGGAGCTGTTTTTT
D gene: .; V gene: TRBV13; clone size: .; J gene: TRBJ2-6; CDR3 protein: CASSAGPSSGANVLTF; CDR3 DNA: TGTGCCAGCAGCGCAGGACCGAGCTCTGGGGCCAACGTCCTGACTTTC
D gene: .; V gene: TRBV2; clone size: .; J gene: TRBJ1-3; CDR3 protein: CASSDWDSGNTIYF; CDR3 DNA: TGTGCCAGCAGTGATTGGGACTCTGGAAACACCATATATTTT
D gene: .; V gene: TRBV14; clone size: .; J gene: TRBJ2-1; CDR3 protein: CASSQDGDSYNEQFF; CDR3 DNA: TGTGCCAGCAGCCAAGATGGCGACTCGTACAATGAGCAGTTCTTC
D gene: .; V gene: TRBV30; clone size: .; J gene: TRBJ2-5; CDR3 protein: CAWSVLGSETQYF; CDR3 DNA: TGTGCCTGGAGTGTCTTGGGATCGGAGACCCAGTACTTC
D gene: .; V gene: TRBV9; clone size: .; J gene: TRBJ2-5; CDR3 protein: CASSVGVSAEETQYF; CDR3 DNA: TGTGCCAGCAGCGTAGGAGTGAGTGCTGAGGAGACCCAGTACTTC
D gene: .; V gene: TRBV12-5; clone size: once; J gene: TRBJ2-7; CDR3 protein: CASGLTDYYEQYF; CDR3 DNA: TGTGCTAGCGGTCTCACCGACTACTACGAGCAGTACTTC
D gene: .; V gene: TRBV14; clone size: .; J gene: TRBJ1-2; CDR3 protein: CASSEGTAIYGYTF; CDR3 DNA: TGTGCCAGCAGCGAGGGGACGGCGATCTATGGCTACACCTTC
D gene: .; V gene: TRBV7-9; clone size: .; J gene: TRBJ2-3; CDR3 protein: CASSHRVWATDTQYF; CDR3 DNA: TGTGCCAGCAGCCACCGAGTTTGGGCCACAGATACGCAGTATTTT
D gene: TRBD2; V gene: TRBV2; clone size: few; J gene: TRBJ2-7; CDR3 protein: CASSTHSGRASYEQYF; CDR3 DNA: TGTGCCAGCAGTACACATAGCGGGAGGGCTTCCTACGAGCAGTACTTC
D gene: TRBD1; V gene: TRBV27; clone size: .; J gene: TRBJ1-6; CDR3 protein: CASSPTPDRGGSPLHF; CDR3 DNA: TGTGCCAGCAGTCCCACTCCCGACAGGGGGGGATCACCCCTCCACTTT
D gene: TRBD1; V gene: TRBV29-1; clone size: .; J gene: TRBJ2-7; CDR3 protein: CSVVTGERIDEQYF; CDR3 DNA: TGCAGCGTTGTAACAGGGGAAAGGATTGACGAGCAGTACTTC
D gene: .; V gene: TRBV5-4; clone size: .; J gene: TRBJ1-6; CDR3 protein: CASSLDSNGMNSPLHF; CDR3 DNA: TGTGCCAGCAGCTTGGATTCTAACGGCATGAATTCACCCCTCCACTTT
D gene: TRBD1; V gene: TRBV4-1; clone size: .; J gene: TRBJ2-7; CDR3 protein: CASSQRQGAAYEQYF; CDR3 DNA: TGCGCCAGCAGCCAACGACAGGGGGCGGCCTACGAGCAGTACTTC
D gene: .; V gene: TRBV12-5; clone size: .; J gene: TRBJ1-5; CDR3 protein: CASGLVGQDCNQPQHF; CDR3 DNA: TGTGCTAGTGGTTTAGTAGGGCAGGACTGCAATCAGCCCCAGCATTTT
D gene: .; V gene: TRBV27; clone size: .; J gene: TRBJ2-7; CDR3 protein: CASSLHGGGYEQYF; CDR3 DNA: TGTGCCAGCAGTTTACATGGAGGGGGCTACGAGCAGTACTTC
D gene: .; V gene: TRBV11-2; clone size: .; J gene: TRBJ2-1; CDR3 protein: CASSWDRNEQFF; CDR3 DNA: TGTGCCAGCAGCTGGGATCGCAATGAGCAGTTCTTC
D gene: .; V gene: TRBV7-8; clone size: .; J gene: TRBJ2-5; CDR3 protein: CASSLIPEGVSETQYF; CDR3 DNA: TGTGCCAGCAGCTTAATCCCGGAGGGGGTTTCGGAGACCCAGTACTTC
D gene: TRBD2; V gene: TRBV5-8; clone size: .; J gene: TRBJ2-1; CDR3 protein: CASSLGTSGSVYNEQFF; CDR3 DNA: TGTGCCAGCAGCTTGGGGACTAGCGGGAGCGTCTACAATGAGCAGTTCTTC
D gene: .; V gene: TRBV4-1; clone size: .; J gene: TRBJ2-5; CDR3 protein: CASRGEVLTSETQYF; CDR3 DNA: TGCGCCAGCAGGGGGGAGGTTCTAACGTCGGAGACCCAGTACTTC
D gene: TRBD2; V gene: TRBV4-3; clone size: .; J gene: TRBJ2-5; CDR3 protein: CASSQAFAREGRETQYF; CDR3 DNA: TGCGCCAGCAGCCAGGCCTTCGCGCGGGAGGGCCGTGAGACCCAGTACTTC
D gene: .; V gene: TRBV7-9; clone size: .; J gene: TRBJ1-2; CDR3 protein: CASSLGTSYTF; CDR3 DNA: TGTGCCAGCAGCTTAGGCACAAGCTACACCTTC
D gene: .; V gene: TRBV28; clone size: .; J gene: TRBJ1-1; CDR3 protein: CASSGFDEKSGTEAFF; CDR3 DNA: TGTGCCAGCAGTGGTTTCGACGAAAAGTCGGGCACTGAAGCTTTCTTT
D gene: TRBD1; V gene: TRBV19; clone size: .; J gene: TRBJ2-7; CDR3 protein: CASAQGVSYEQYF; CDR3 DNA: TGTGCCAGCGCACAGGGGGTTTCCTACGAGCAGTACTTC
D gene: TRBD1; V gene: TRBV5-1; clone size: .; J gene: TRBJ2-5; CDR3 protein: CASAVPGTGGYQETQYF; CDR3 DNA: TGCGCCAGCGCGGTTCCCGGGACAGGGGGGTACCAAGAGACCCAGTACTTC
D gene: .; V gene: TRBV7-9; clone size: .; J gene: TRBJ1-2; CDR3 protein: CASSLYGGGYTF; CDR3 DNA: TGTGCCAGCAGCTTATACGGAGGAGGCTACACCTTC
D gene: TRBD2; V gene: TRBV27; clone size: once; J gene: TRBJ2-7; CDR3 protein: CASSLLAGSSYEQYF; CDR3 DNA: TGTGCCAGCAGTTTATTAGCGGGAAGTTCCTACGAGCAGTACTTC
D gene: TRBD2; V gene: TRBV6-5; clone size: .; J gene: TRBJ2-1; CDR3 protein: CATTSGEQFF; CDR3 DNA: TGTGCCACCACTAGCGGCGAGCAGTTCTTC
D gene: .; V gene: TRBV28; clone size: .; J gene: TRBJ2-5; CDR3 protein: CASSLRGPVQETQYF; CDR3 DNA: TGTGCCAGCAGTCTTAGAGGCCCCGTTCAAGAGACCCAGTACTTC
D gene: .; V gene: TRBV5-1; clone size: .; J gene: TRBJ1-1; CDR3 protein: CASSYRATTEAFF; CDR3 DNA: TGCGCCAGCAGCTACAGGGCTACCACTGAAGCTTTCTTT
D gene: .; V gene: TRBV30; clone size: .; J gene: TRBJ1-1; CDR3 protein: CAFEGEEAFF; CDR3 DNA: TGTGCCTTCGAGGGGGAGGAAGCTTTCTTT
D gene: .; V gene: TRBV28; clone size: .; J gene: TRBJ1-5; CDR3 protein: CASSYSGALQPQHF; CDR3 DNA: TGTGCCAGCAGTTATTCCGGGGCCCTTCAGCCCCAGCATTTT
D gene: .; V gene: TRBV7-2; clone size: .; J gene: TRBJ2-7; CDR3 protein: CASSQTPSYEQYF; CDR3 DNA: TGTGCCAGCAGCCAGACCCCCTCCTACGAGCAGTACTTC
D gene: .; V gene: TRBV6-5; clone size: .; J gene: TRBJ2-7; CDR3 protein: CASSAGTNYEQYF; CDR3 DNA: TGTGCCAGCAGTGCCGGCACTAACTACGAGCAGTACTTC
D gene: .; V gene: TRBV27; clone size: .; J gene: TRBJ2-3; CDR3 protein: CASSFFSNTDTQYF; CDR3 DNA: TGTGCCAGCAGTTTCTTTTCTAACACAGATACGCAGTATTTT
D gene: .; V gene: TRBV12-5; clone size: .; J gene: TRBJ2-3; CDR3 protein: CASGLHGITTDTQYF; CDR3 DNA: TGTGCTAGTGGTTTGCACGGTATAACGACAGATACGCAGTATTTT
D gene: .; V gene: TRBV7-8; clone size: .; J gene: TRBJ2-7; CDR3 protein: CASSLGSLIDEQYF; CDR3 DNA: TGTGCCAGCAGCTTAGGATCTTTGATCGACGAGCAGTACTTC
D gene: .; V gene: TRBV7-9; clone size: .; J gene: TRBJ1-6; CDR3 protein: CASSFEDSPLHF; CDR3 DNA: TGTGCCAGCAGCTTTGAAGATTCACCCCTCCACTTT
D gene: TRBD2; V gene: TRBV6-7; clone size: .; J gene: TRBJ2-3; CDR3 protein: CASSRAGLAGGPSTTDTQYF; CDR3 DNA: TGTGCCAGCAGTCGAGCCGGACTAGCGGGAGGGCCCTCGACCACAGATACGCAGTATTTT
D gene: TRBD1; V gene: TRBV4-1; clone size: .; J gene: TRBJ1-4; CDR3 protein: CASSPLTGVHEKLFF; CDR3 DNA: TGCGCCAGCAGCCCGTTGACAGGGGTACATGAAAAACTGTTTTTT
D gene: .; V gene: TRBV19; clone size: .; J gene: TRBJ2-3; CDR3 protein: CASTGKGGGNTQYF; CDR3 DNA: TGTGCCAGTACCGGCAAGGGGGGTGGAAATACGCAGTATTTT
D gene: .; V gene: TRBV7-9; clone size: .; J gene: TRBJ2-7; CDR3 protein: CASSLAPGGTYEQYF; CDR3 DNA: TGTGCCAGCAGCTTAGCGCCAGGGGGGACCTACGAGCAGTACTTC